The rows below give T cell receptor beta chains drawn from one sample of a study of T cells in Graves' hyperthyroidism and ophthalmopathy. Using its own MiXCR run on the multiplex PCR reads, TCRdb lists one record per CDR3 protein. This table has a few hundred thousand distinct CDR3 sequences, 40% to 55% appearing once. Sequencing was carried out using peripheral blood or thyroid tissue (not recorded which). These receptors all stem from an adult woman with Graves' disease, either hyperthyroidism or ophthalmopathy (not recorded which). Each CDR3 is given with its conserved first and last residue. A D gene is named only where the DNA matches it firmly. Size tells how often a clone was seen (once, few, many) or the class of an expanded clone, and some rows leave it out.

d_call | j_call | clone_size | v_call | cdr3_aa | cdr3_nt
NA | TRBJ2-7 | many | TRBV19 | CASSFRDFGTYYEQYF | TGTGCCAGTAGTTTCAGGGACTTTGGGACTTACTACGAGCAGTACTTC
NA | TRBJ1-2 | few | TRBV10-2 | CASTPGRGGYTF | TGCGCCAGCACGCCAGGGAGGGGAGGCTACACCTTC
TRBD2 | TRBJ2-5 | few | TRBV7-8 | CASSSSGSRDGETQYF | TGTGCCAGCAGCTCAAGCGGGAGTCGAGACGGGGAGACCCAGTACTTC
NA | TRBJ1-4 | many | TRBV20-1 | CSASSGQAKLFF | TGCAGTGCTAGCAGCGGCCAAGCGAAACTGTTTTTT
NA | TRBJ2-7 | many | TRBV20-1 | CSATRTVGEQYF | TGCAGTGCTACCAGGACAGTGGGCGAGCAGTACTTC
NA | TRBJ2-5 | NA | TRBV24-1 | CATSEAQGLGTQYF | TGTGCCACCAGTGAAGCCCAGGGACTCGGGACCCAGTACTTC
TRBD1 | TRBJ2-5 | many | TRBV12-3/TRBV12-4 | CASSLSGRGKTQYF | TGTGCCAGCAGTTTATCGGGCAGGGGGAAGACCCAGTACTTC
TRBD1 | TRBJ1-2 | few | TRBV10-3 | CAISTGGRGYTF | TGTGCCATCAGCACAGGGGGCCGCGGCTACACCTTC
TRBD2 | TRBJ2-7 | many | TRBV6-6 | CASSYGQRETSYEQYF | TGTGCCAGCAGTTACGGTCAGCGGGAGACCTCCTACGAGCAGTACTTC
TRBD1 | TRBJ2-7 | NA | TRBV10-3 | CAISGVQGTAFSHEQYF | TGTGCCATCAGTGGGGTCCAGGGGACAGCGTTCTCCCACGAGCAGTACTTC
TRBD1 | TRBJ1-2 | NA | TRBV7-6 | CASSTGTVGGYTF | TGTGCCAGCAGCACCGGGACAGTTGGCGGCTACACCTTC
NA | TRBJ2-7 | many | TRBV5-1 | CASSLVGTSYEQYF | TGCGCCAGCAGCTTGGTCGGAACATCCTACGAGCAGTACTTC
NA | TRBJ2-5 | NA | TRBV6-1 | CASSEDRAYQETQYF | TGTGCCAGCAGTGAAGACAGGGCGTACCAAGAGACCCAGTACTTC
TRBD1 | TRBJ2-7 | many | TRBV5-1 | CASSLLGQGSTYEQYF | TGCGCCAGCAGCTTGCTGGGACAGGGTTCCACCTACGAGCAGTACTTC
TRBD2 | TRBJ2-7 | few | TRBV15 | CATSRGVAGPSPYEQYF | TGTGCCACCAGCAGGGGGGTAGCGGGACCCAGTCCTTACGAGCAGTACTTC
NA | TRBJ2-1 | NA | TRBV2 | CASSETGLGYF | TGTGCCAGCAGTGAAACAGGCCTGGGGTACTTC
TRBD1 | TRBJ2-2 | NA | TRBV9 | CASSDRGLYTGELFF | TGTGCCAGCAGCGACAGGGGGCTGTACACCGGGGAGCTGTTTTTT
TRBD2 | TRBJ2-7 | NA | TRBV20-1 | CSAKELAGGNEQYF | TGCAGTGCCAAAGAACTAGCGGGAGGGAACGAGCAGTACTTC
TRBD1 | TRBJ1-5 | NA | TRBV7-2 | CASSPPGTGYQPQHF | TGTGCCAGCAGCCCGCCTGGGACAGGCTATCAGCCCCAGCATTTT
NA | TRBJ2-2 | few | TRBV7-9 | CASSLGDRELFF | TGTGCCAGCAGCTTAGGCGACAGGGAGCTGTTTTTT